The 7 T cell receptor beta chains below come from one sample, sequenced in a study of blood T cell repertoires in COVID-19. Some clones are missing from TCRdb's copy, which holds only in-frame ones; the method was immunoSEQ multiplex PCR. The profile covers almost 400,000 clones, with around 87% appearing a single time and approximately 2.5% taken by the ten largest. Material: peripheral blood. The origin of the receptors is an older woman with COVID-19, enrolled during active disease.

This clone was picked up a small number of times. The V gene is TRBV10-1, the J gene TRBJ2-7, with 9 positions matching TRBD1. This CDR3 comprises 13 residues. With 5 bases clipped from V and 6 bases from J, the junction kept 5 bases outside the gene matches. Germline V gene data show CDR1 as WNHNN and CDR2 as SYGVQD (reference sequence). The CDR3 here is CASSRTGVGEQYF. DNA of the CDR3: TGCGCCAGCAGTAGGACAGGGGTTGGCGAGCAGTACTTC.

J is TRBJ1-5 and V is TRBV6-5; no reliable D call. CDR1 MNHEY and CDR2 SVGAGI come from the germline V gene. Trimming removed 5 bases from V and 0 bases from J, with 8 bases in between. The CDR3 spans 14 residues. In DNA, the CDR3 is TGTGCCAGCAGTAAGGGAGATAGCAATCAGCCCCAGCATTTT. Translation: CASSKGDSNQPQHF.

The chain is built from TRBV10-2 and TRBJ1-1; D is possibly TRBD1 (6 bases). This CDR3 has 13 residues. CDR1 WSHSY and CDR2 SAAADI come from the germline V gene. The V and J ends lost 5 bases and 10 bases respectively, with 17 bases between them. CDR3 sequence: CASSHGTQRGAFF. CDR3 nucleotides: TGCGCCAGCAGTCACGGGACACAGAGGGGAGCTTTCTTT.

The V call is TRBV11-3, the J call TRBJ2-1; TRBD1 might be the D (6 bases). The length of the CDR3 is 16 residues. The V gene lost 1 base and the J gene lost 3 bases, with 13 bases spanning the gap. Germline CDR1 is SGHNT and CDR2 is YENEEA. CDR3 residues: CASSLGQRGGYNEQFF. The CDR3 nucleotides are TGTGCCAGCAGCTTAGGGCAGCGAGGGGGCTACAATGAGCAGTTCTTC.

In the case of this clone: The sample contains more than one DNA sequence encoding this CDR3. The chain uses TRBV7-2 and TRBJ1-1; 9 positions match TRBD1. V lost 6 bases and J lost 2; bases outside the gene matches: 4. The V gene's germline CDR1 is SGHTA and CDR2 FQGNSA. The length of the CDR3 is 14 residues. The CDR3: CASRLTGGNTEAFF. Here the CDR3 DNA reads TGTGCCAGCAGGTTGACAGGGGGAAACACTGAAGCTTTCTTT. Full variable domain (outside the CDR3, taken from reference TRBV7-2 and TRBJ1-1): GAGVSQSPSNKVTEKGKDVELRCDPISGHTALYWYRQSLGQGLEFLIYFQGNSAPDKSGLPSDRFSAERTGGSVSTLTIQRTQQEDSAVYLCASRLTGGNTEAFFGQGTRLTVV.

This clone was detected a few times. The genes are TRBV7-9 and TRBJ2-7; TRBD2 matches 9 bases. Germline V gene sequence: CDR1 SEHNR, CDR2 FQNEAQ (reference sequence). The V and J ends lost 4 bases and 3 bases, in that order; junction bases with no gene match: 10. The CDR3 totals 16 residues. CDR3: CASSSVAGAYVYEQYF. The CDR3 bases are TGTGCCAGCAGCTCAGTAGCGGGGGCCTACGTCTACGAGCAGTACTTC.

This sequence joins TRBV2 and TRBJ1-2, with a weak D call TRBD1 (6 bases). CDR1 is SNHLY and CDR2 is FYNNEI in the germline V gene. The CDR3 length is 13 residues. The V end was cut by 5 bases, the J end by 5 bases, with 12 bases between. The CDR3 region is CASSKPTGYGYTF. In DNA, the CDR3 is TGTGCCAGCAGTAAACCGACAGGTTATGGCTACACCTTC.